The TCR beta chain described here comes from a study of blood T cell repertoires in COVID-19. Study in general: Acute and convalescent COVID-19 specimens originated in the United States, Italy and Spain. Nucleic acid was either cDNA or gDNA, and it came from T cells, B-cell-depleted T cells, or PBMCs.

In this sample, this clone turned up once. In the original analysis: Reference gene primer amplification in the assay estimated nucleated cell counts. TCRdb keeps only in-frame clones here, not all; method: immunoSEQ multiplex PCR. The D gene and trimming were derived from the DNA, and the V and J assignments and clone size from that table. The data show 160,000 or so clones, about 83% seen once. Per germline, CDR1 GTSNPN and CDR2 SVGIG (reference sequence). The CDR3 loop spans 11 amino acids. The V segment lost 1 base and the J segment 12 bases; nucleotides outside the gene matches: 2. The sequencing sample was made of peripheral blood. The V gene is TRBV30, the J gene TRBJ1-2; 10 bases agree with TRBD1. The receptor comes from a man aged 70-80 years who had recovered from COVID-19. CDR3 in amino acids: CAWSGQGAHTF. In nucleotides, the CDR3 is TGTGCCTGGAGTGGACAGGGGGCCCACACCTTC.